Each of the 11 T cell receptor beta chains below was sequenced from the same sample in a study of breast tumors, draining lymph nodes, adjacent tissues. Samples came from axillary lymph nodes draining the breast cancer. TCRdb reprocessed the multiplex PCR reads with MiXCR, giving one entry per CDR3 protein. The sample has some 120,000 distinct CDR3 sequences, roughly 20% seen once. What was sequenced was axillary lymph node tissue. Receptors originate from a female donor with breast cancer. Some clones in this sample may be carry-over from other donors' samples.

As regards this clonotype: A clone one base away is much larger, so this may be a read error. The rearrangement joins TRBV13 to TRBJ2-3, with 7 positions matching TRBD2. The CDR3 is 16 amino acids. Germline V gene data show CDR1 as PRHDT and CDR2 as FYEKMQ (reference sequence). The V segment lost 7 bases and the J segment 3 bases; nucleotides outside the gene matches: 13. For the CDR3, the DNA is TGTGCCAGCACCCAAGGGGCGGCGGGAGTAACAGATACGCAGTATTTT. It is translated as CASTQGAAGVTDTQYF.

Turning to this clonotype: The junction departs from germline at one end; a sequencing error may be responsible. The chain joins TRBV28 to TRBJ1-4; D is perhaps TRBD1 (5 bases). The CDR3 covers 16 residues. CDR1 is MDHEN and CDR2 is SYDVKM in the germline V gene. The CDR3 nucleotides are TGTGCCAGCAGTTCCCCCCGACAGATAGAGAATGAAGAACTGTTTTTT. Protein: CASSSPRQIENEELFF.

Concerning this clonotype: This sequence may be a read error, since a much larger clone differs from it by one base. V is TRBV19 and J is TRBJ2-7, with D unresolved. Germline V gene lookup returns CDR1 LNHDA and CDR2 SQIVND (reference sequence). This CDR3 is built from 13 residues. The germline V and J ends were trimmed by 3 bases and 7 bases, with 13 bases remaining between them. The CDR3 DNA sequence: TGTGCCAGTAGTATGGCAACCTTGGCGGAGCAGTACTTC. Translating it yields CASSMATLAEQYF.

This clonotype showed up many times. The junction does not match germline at one end; this may be a read error. The J gene is TRBJ2-1, the V gene TRBV7-7; D uncertain. Per germline, CDR1 SSHAT and CDR2 FNYEAQ (reference sequence). The CDR3 extends over 15 amino acids. CDR3 sequence reads: CASSLRVQDINEQFF. DNA for the CDR3: TGTGCTAGCAGCTTAAGGGTGCAAGATATCAATGAGCAGTTCTTC. The variable domain in full, completed from reference TRBV7-7 and TRBJ2-1, reads GAGVSQSPRYKVTKRGQDVTLRCDPISSHATLYWYQQALGQGPEFLTYFNYEAQPDKSGLPSDRFSAERPEGSISTLTIQRTEQRDSAMYRCASSLRVQDINEQFFGPGTRLTVL.

The V and J genes are TRBV7-4 and TRBJ2-7; a weak D match, TRBD1 (6 bases). The germline gives CDR1 SGHVT, CDR2 SQSDAQ. Trimming left V 1 base short and J 4 bases short, with 14 bases between. The CDR3 extends over 15 amino acids. CDR3 DNA sequence: TGTGCCAGCAGCTTAGGGCAGGGGATGGTTTACGAGCAGTACTTC. This translates into CASSLGQGMVYEQYF.

The table lists this clonotype with many counts. This sequence joins TRBV20-1 and TRBJ2-3; 10 nucleotides agree with TRBD2. V dropped 3 bases and J dropped 4; count of bases not matched to a gene: 4. CDR1 is DFQATT, CDR2 SNEGSKA, per germline (reference sequence). CDR3 length: 14 amino acids. In nucleotides, the CDR3 is TGCAGTGCTAGGTTAGCGGGAGGATCAGATACGCAGTATTTT. Residues: CSARLAGGSDTQYF.

Many counts were recorded for this clonotype. V is TRBV5-5 and J is TRBJ1-2; D unclear. This CDR3 has 13 amino acids. Germline V gene sequence: CDR1 SGHKS, CDR2 YYEKEE (reference sequence). Trimming cost V 4 bases and J 2 bases, with 9 bases left between them. The CDR3 loop reads CASSQGLNYGYTF. Written as DNA, the CDR3 is TGTGCCAGCAGCCAAGGACTGAACTATGGCTACACCTTC.

This clonotype appeared many times. V gene TRBV19 combines with J gene TRBJ2-3; TRBD2 aligns across 10 bases. Germline lookup yields CDR1 LNHDA and CDR2 SQIVND (reference sequence). V lost 3 bases and J lost 4; bases outside the gene matches: 13. This CDR3 region has 18 residues. The CDR3 coding sequence is TGTGCCAGTAGTATGCGGCTAGCGGGAGTAAATAAGGCAGATACGCAGTATTTT. The encoded protein is CASSMRLAGVNKADTQYF.

In its sample, this clonotype was seen many times. The V call is TRBV6-2 or TRBV6-3, the J call TRBJ2-7; either TRBD1 or TRBD2 may supply D (5 bases each). CDR1 MNHEY and CDR2 SVGEGT come from the germline V gene. The CDR3 has 13 amino acids. Trimming took off 2 bases at V and 7 bases at J, with 12 bases between the two ends. CDR3 in DNA: TGTGCCAGCAGTTACACTGTGGGACCTGAGCAGTACTTC. This gives the protein CASSYTVGPEQYF.

This clonotype was seen at least ten times. The gene calls are TRBV6-5 and TRBJ2-3; D is perhaps TRBD2 (6 bases). This CDR3 has 15 amino acids. Trimming cost V 0 bases and J 4 bases, with 11 bases left between them. Germline V gene lookup returns CDR1 MNHEY and CDR2 SVGAGI. The CDR3 protein is CASSYSGTRADTQYF. The CDR3 coding sequence is TGTGCCAGCAGTTACTCTGGGACTCGGGCAGATACGCAGTATTTT.

For this clonotype: A much larger clone sits a single nucleotide away, making a read error possible. The V and J genes are TRBV18 and TRBJ2-1, with 9 bases aligning to TRBD2. The germline V gene encodes CDR1 KGHSH and CDR2 LQKENI. The CDR3 has 15 amino acids. CDR3 residues: CASSPRTSVFNEQSF. Written as DNA, the CDR3 is TGTGCCAGCTCACCAAGGACTAGCGTGTTCAATGAGCAGTCCTTC.